The 26 T cell receptor beta chains below were found in one sample sequenced in a study of early T cells in non-severe SARS-CoV-2 infection. TCRdb re-called the 5' RACE reads with MiXCR, one entry per CDR3 protein. The table includes 33,000 or so distinct CDR3 sequences, 5.8% detected once. Sequencing was performed on whole blood. These receptors were taken from an adult who was a healthcare worker with PCR-confirmed SARS-CoV-2 infection or an uninfected control (not recorded which).

The table lists this clonotype with many counts. The chain is built from TRBV10-1 and TRBJ2-5; D unclear. The germline V gene has CDR1 WNHNN and CDR2 SYGVQD (reference sequence). Trimming pared 6 bases from V and 5 bases from J, leaving 19 bases between. CDR3 length: 15 residues. The CDR3, as DNA: TGCGCCAGCAGCCTTTCGAACACCGTGGGCGAGACCCAGTACTTC. This codes for CASSLSNTVGETQYF.

V usage is TRBV7-3 and J usage is TRBJ2-7; 8 nucleotides line up with TRBD1. V was clipped by 3 bases and J by 3 bases; unmatched bases: 7. Germline V gives CDR1 SGHTA, CDR2 FQGTGA. This CDR3 has 15 residues. The CDR3, as DNA: TGTGCCAGCAGCTTCATCCAGGGGGCGATCTACGAGCAGTACTTC. Protein: CASSFIQGAIYEQYF.

This clonotype was seen repeatedly, ten times or more. The CDR3 loop is CSVILVSTYEQYF. CDR3 sequence (DNA): TGCAGCGTCATACTAGTATCCACCTACGAGCAGTACTTC. The V gene is TRBV29-1, the J gene TRBJ2-7, with a tentative D call TRBD2 (5 bases). V dropped 6 bases and J dropped 2 bases, with 14 bases sitting between them. The CDR3 totals 13 residues. Germline V lookup: CDR1 SQVTM, CDR2 ANQGSEA.

This clonotype was counted a few times. The J gene is TRBJ1-2, the V gene TRBV3-1, with unresolved D. Trimming pared 0 bases from V and 3 bases from J, leaving 11 bases between. The CDR3 totals 15 residues. The germline V gene has CDR1 LGHDT and CDR2 YNNKEL (reference sequence). The CDR3 loop is CASSQETGRHYGYTF. CDR3 sequence (DNA): TGTGCCAGCAGCCAAGAAACCGGCAGGCACTATGGCTACACCTTC.

This clonotype was observed a handful of times. The J gene is TRBJ2-7, the V gene TRBV7-6, with TRBD2 identical over 9 bases. The germline V gene encodes CDR1 SGHVS and CDR2 FNYEAQ. V lost 1 base, J lost 6 bases, and 10 bases stayed unmatched. The CDR3 loop spans 16 amino acids. The CDR3 DNA is TGTGCCAGCAGCTTAGACTTCGCGGGGGGGCCGGTCGAGCAGTACTTC. As protein: CASSLDFAGGPVEQYF.

Only a few counts were recorded for this clonotype. V is TRBV12-3 or TRBV12-4 and J is TRBJ1-2, with D possibly matching TRBD1 (6 bases). The CDR3 runs to 16 residues. Trimming stripped 5 bases from V and 3 bases from J, with 19 bases between. The CDR3 DNA reads as TGTGCCAGCAGTACCGGACAGAGGTCCCTCTACTATGGCTACACCTTC. The encoded protein is CASSTGQRSLYYGYTF.

There are many counts of this clonotype. The rearrangement uses TRBV28 and TRBJ2-7; TRBD1 aligns across 7 bases. The V segment lost 4 bases and the J segment 0 bases; nucleotides outside the gene matches: 6. This CDR3 comprises 15 residues. Germline V gives CDR1 MDHEN, CDR2 SYDVKM. CDR3 bases: TGTGCCAGCAGTTCCGGGACAGCCGACTCCTACGAGCAGTACTTC. Its protein is CASSSGTADSYEQYF.

This clonotype has ten or more counts. This chain joins TRBV7-9 and TRBJ2-1; D is ambiguous. Per germline, CDR1 SEHNR and CDR2 FQNEAQ (reference sequence). This CDR3 has 10 residues. V lost 1 base to trimming and J lost 12 bases, with 4 bases between them. CDR3 nucleotide sequence: TGTGCCAGCAGCTTAGGAGGGCAGTTCTTC. Amino acid sequence: CASSLGGQFF.

Many counts were recorded for this clonotype. This sequence joins TRBV12-3 or TRBV12-4 and TRBJ2-3; maybe TRBD1 (5 bases). CDR3 length: 12 amino acids. Trimming took 1 base from V and 7 from J, leaving 6 bases between them. The CDR3 protein is CASSLEGNTQYF. Written as DNA, the CDR3 is TGTGCCAGCAGTTTAGAGGGGAATACGCAGTATTTT.

This clonotype was observed at least ten times. This rearrangement joins TRBV7-6 to TRBJ2-2; maybe TRBD2 (5 bases). Between the trimmed V and J ends, which lost 9 bases and 7 bases, there was a span of 15 bases. Looked up from germline, CDR1 is SGHVS and CDR2 is FNYEAQ. This CDR3 has 13 amino acids. The CDR3 is CASFGLRDGELFF. The CDR3 coding sequence is TGTGCCAGTTTCGGACTCCGCGACGGGGAGCTGTTTTTT.

This clonotype showed up many times. The chain couples TRBV12-3 or TRBV12-4 to TRBJ1-5, with unresolved D. The CDR3 sequence is 14 residues long. Deletions cut 10 bases from V and 5 bases from J, with 18 bases between. This CDR3 reads CATSLGRVDQPQHF. For the CDR3, the DNA is TGTGCCACCTCTTTAGGCCGCGTTGATCAGCCCCAGCATTTT.

This clonotype was counted between two and nine times. The chain employs TRBV2 and TRBJ2-1; no reliable D call. Germline lookup yields CDR1 SNHLY and CDR2 FYNNEI. The CDR3 extends over 14 amino acids. Deletions cut 9 bases from V and 4 bases from J, with 16 bases between. The CDR3 reads CARSAPIKYNEQFF. CDR3 coding DNA: TGTGCCAGATCGGCTCCTATAAAATACAATGAGCAGTTCTTC.

This clonotype was seen many times. The chain employs TRBV12-3 or TRBV12-4 and TRBJ2-1; D is perhaps TRBD2 (6 bases). V lost 5 bases and J lost 6, with 14 bases in between. The CDR3 consists of 14 residues. CDR3 in DNA: TGTGCCAGCAGTCCCCCGGGGGTTATCAATGAGCAGTTCTTC. Amino acids: CASSPPGVINEQFF.

This clonotype showed up just a few times. This chain uses TRBV7-3 with TRBJ2-5, with D possibly being TRBD1 (6 bases). In germline, CDR1 is SGHTA, CDR2 FQGTGA. V was trimmed by 3 bases and J by 7 bases, leaving 12 bases between them. This CDR3 comprises 13 residues. The CDR3 spells CASSLTGQGTQYF. In DNA, the CDR3 is TGTGCCAGCAGCTTGACAGGCCAGGGGACCCAGTACTTC.

This clonotype was counted a few times. The chain combines TRBV18 with TRBJ2-4; tentative D call: TRBD2 (5 bases). CDR3 size: 16 residues. Germline V gives CDR1 KGHSH, CDR2 LQKENI. Trimming pared 1 base from V and 1 base from J, leaving 11 bases between. The CDR3 is CASSPRRWEAKNIQYF. The CDR3 nucleotides read TGTGCCAGCTCACCACGAAGGTGGGAGGCCAAAAACATTCAGTACTTC.

This clonotype was observed many times. V is TRBV5-6 and J is TRBJ2-7; D call uncertain. The CDR3 has 12 amino acids. The V end was cut by 7 bases, the J end by 4 bases, with 12 bases between. Germline CDR1 is SGHDT and CDR2 is YYEEEE. The CDR3 region is CASAISGYEQYF. In nucleotides, the CDR3 is TGTGCCAGCGCCATTTCGGGTTACGAGCAGTACTTC. The entire variable domain, with the rest obtained from reference TRBV5-6 and TRBJ2-7, is as follows: DAGVTQSPTHLIKTRGQQVTLRCSPKSGHDTVSWYQQALGQGPQFIFQYYEEEERQRGNFPDRFSGHQFPNYSSELNVNALLLGDSALYLCASAISGYEQYFGPGTRLTVT.

This clonotype showed up many times. The V and J genes are TRBV4-1 and TRBJ2-7; D is unresolved. CDR3 length: 15 residues. Germline CDR1 MGHRA, CDR2 YSYEKL. V was clipped by 5 bases and J by 3 bases, with 17 bases between them. The CDR3 here is CASSLVPRYDYEQYF. The CDR3, as DNA: TGCGCCAGCAGCTTAGTCCCCCGGTATGACTACGAGCAGTACTTC.

There are many counts of this clonotype. The J gene is TRBJ2-3, the V gene TRBV12-5; D remains ambiguous. The CDR3 has 12 residues. Trimming left V 2 bases short and J 10 bases short, with 10 bases between. The germline gives CDR1 LGHNT, CDR2 FRNRAP. DNA of the CDR3: TGTGCTAGTGGTTTGTTCCCGGGCCCGCAGTATTTT. This codes for CASGLFPGPQYF.

At least ten counts were recorded for this clonotype. V gene TRBV5-1 combines with J gene TRBJ1-2; D uncertain. Trimming stripped 2 bases from V and 5 bases from J, with 13 bases between. Per germline, CDR1 SGHRS and CDR2 YFSETQ. CDR3 size: 14 residues. The CDR3 loop is CASSFRADQYGYTF. CDR3 DNA: TGCGCCAGCAGCTTTCGGGCAGATCAATATGGCTACACCTTC.

This clonotype came up many times. This rearrangement joins TRBV4-1 to TRBJ2-3, with 7 bases fitting TRBD2. Germline V gives CDR1 MGHRA, CDR2 YSYEKL. CDR3 length: 14 residues. J gave up 2 bases and V 4 bases, and 3 bases lay outside the gene matches. Written as DNA, the CDR3 is TGCGCCAGCAGCCTACGGGAGGTCACAGATACGCAGTATTTT. This translates into CASSLREVTDTQYF.

This clonotype was seen many times. This chain connects TRBV15 to TRBJ2-5, with 8 positions matching TRBD1. Trimming removed 4 bases from V and 4 bases from J; junction bases left unmatched: 8. CDR1 and CDR2 (germline): LNHNV, YYDKDF (reference sequence). The CDR3 covers 15 residues. CDR3 sequence reads: CATSTVTDRGETQYF. For the CDR3, the DNA is TGTGCCACCAGCACCGTTACCGACAGGGGAGAGACCCAGTACTTC.

The table lists this clonotype with many counts. The genes are TRBV7-2 and TRBJ2-3; TRBD1 is a possible D gene (6 bases). Germline V gene data show CDR1 as SGHTA and CDR2 as FQGNSA. Trimming stripped 5 bases from V and 3 bases from J, with 15 bases between. CDR3 length: 15 amino acids. CDR3 bases: TGTGCCAGCAGCCCGCAACAGGGTGTGACAGATACGCAGTATTTT. Translation gives CASSPQQGVTDTQYF.

This clonotype was observed at least ten times. This sequence joins TRBV20-1 and TRBJ1-1; no clear D gene. The CDR3 runs to 10 residues. In germline, CDR1 is DFQATT, CDR2 SNEGSKA (reference sequence). Trimming pared 3 bases from V and 11 bases from J, leaving 10 bases between. CDR3 nucleotide sequence: TGCAGTGCTAGGGAGGTAGTTGCTTTCTTT. Translation: CSAREVVAFF.

This clonotype was seen repeatedly, ten times or more. The junction shows a germline mismatch at one end, possibly a read error. The chain couples TRBV19 to TRBJ2-1; D uncertain. The CDR3 has 11 residues. The germline V gene has CDR1 LNHDA and CDR2 SQIVND (reference sequence). Here the CDR3 DNA reads TGTGCCAGTAGTATAGGACCCGAGCGGTTCTTC. Translation: CASSIGPERFF. Full variable domain (remainder filled in from reference TRBV19 and TRBJ2-1): DGGITQSPKYLFRKEGQNVTLSCEQNLNHDAMYWYRQDPGQGLRLIYYSQIVNDFQKGDIAEGYSVSREKKESFPLTVTSAQKNPTAFYLCASSIGPERFFGPGTRLTVL.

This clonotype showed up many times. V gene TRBV15 combines with J gene TRBJ2-7; 9 nucleotides align to TRBD1. The CDR3 spans 16 residues. The V segment lost 0 bases and the J segment 8 bases; nucleotides outside the gene matches: 11. Germline loops: CDR1 LNHNV, CDR2 YYDKDF (reference sequence). This chain's CDR3 is CATSRDRPGQGIKQYF. The DNA of the CDR3 is TGTGCCACCAGCAGAGACCGCCCGGGACAGGGTATCAAGCAGTACTTC.

This clonotype was recorded at least ten times. The chain has TRBV19 and TRBJ1-5; TRBD1 aligns across 9 bases. Germline lookup yields CDR1 LNHDA and CDR2 SQIVND (reference sequence). The CDR3 runs 15 residues. The V gene end was trimmed by 3 bases and the J gene end by 7 bases; junction bases not matched to a gene: 7. The CDR3: CASSMGQGSTQPQHF. CDR3 coding DNA: TGTGCCAGTAGTATGGGACAGGGATCCACGCAGCCCCAGCATTTT.